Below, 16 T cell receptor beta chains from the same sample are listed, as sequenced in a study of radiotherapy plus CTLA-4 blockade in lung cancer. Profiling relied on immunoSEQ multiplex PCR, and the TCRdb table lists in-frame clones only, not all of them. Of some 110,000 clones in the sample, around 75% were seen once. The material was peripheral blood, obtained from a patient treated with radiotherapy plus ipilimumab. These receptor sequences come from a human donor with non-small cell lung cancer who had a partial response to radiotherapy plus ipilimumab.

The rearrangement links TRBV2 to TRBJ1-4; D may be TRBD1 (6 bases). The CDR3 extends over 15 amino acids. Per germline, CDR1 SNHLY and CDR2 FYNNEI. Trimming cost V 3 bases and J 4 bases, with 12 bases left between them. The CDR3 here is CASSEGRGYNEKLFF. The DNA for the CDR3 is TGTGCCAGCAGTGAGGGCAGGGGATATAATGAAAAACTGTTTTTT.

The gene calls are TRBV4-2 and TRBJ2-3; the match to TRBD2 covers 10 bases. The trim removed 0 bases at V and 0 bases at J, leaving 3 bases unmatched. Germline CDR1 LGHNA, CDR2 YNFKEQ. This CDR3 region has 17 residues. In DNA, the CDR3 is TGTGCCAGCAGCCAAGAGGGACTAGCGACAAGCACAGATACGCAGTATTTT. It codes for CASSQEGLATSTDTQYF.

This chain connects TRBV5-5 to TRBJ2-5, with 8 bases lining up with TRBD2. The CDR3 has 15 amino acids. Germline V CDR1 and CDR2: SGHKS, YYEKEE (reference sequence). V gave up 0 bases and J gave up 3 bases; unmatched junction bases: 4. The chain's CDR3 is CASSLVLAGEETQYF. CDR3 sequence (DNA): TGTGCCAGCAGCTTGGTGCTAGCGGGCGAAGAGACCCAGTACTTC.

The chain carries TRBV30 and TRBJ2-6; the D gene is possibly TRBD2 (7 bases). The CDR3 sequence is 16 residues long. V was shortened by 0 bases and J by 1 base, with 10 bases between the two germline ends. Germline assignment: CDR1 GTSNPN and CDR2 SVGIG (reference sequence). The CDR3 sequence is CAWSVQGGSGANVLTF. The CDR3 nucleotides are TGTGCCTGGAGTGTACAGGGAGGGTCTGGGGCCAACGTCCTGACTTTC.

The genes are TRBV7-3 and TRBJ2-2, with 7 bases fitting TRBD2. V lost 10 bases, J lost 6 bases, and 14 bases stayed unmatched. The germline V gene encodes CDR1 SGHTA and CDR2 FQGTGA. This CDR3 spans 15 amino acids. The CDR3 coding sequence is TGTGCCACCCCGAGCGGCGGGAGAAGGGCCGGGGAGCTGTTTTTT. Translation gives CATPSGGRRAGELFF.

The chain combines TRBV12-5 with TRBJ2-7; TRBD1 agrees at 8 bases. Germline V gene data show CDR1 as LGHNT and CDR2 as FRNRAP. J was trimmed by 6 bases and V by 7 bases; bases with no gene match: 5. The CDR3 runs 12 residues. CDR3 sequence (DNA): TGTGCTAGTGCCCGGGACAGGCTCGAGCAGTACGTC. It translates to CASARDRLEQYV.

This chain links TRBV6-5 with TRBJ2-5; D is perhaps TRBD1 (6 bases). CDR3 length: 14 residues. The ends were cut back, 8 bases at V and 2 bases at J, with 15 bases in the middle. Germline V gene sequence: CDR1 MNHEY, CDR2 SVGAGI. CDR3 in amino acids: CASRRTATQETQYF. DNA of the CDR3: TGTGCCAGCCGAAGGACAGCGACACAAGAGACCCAGTACTTC.

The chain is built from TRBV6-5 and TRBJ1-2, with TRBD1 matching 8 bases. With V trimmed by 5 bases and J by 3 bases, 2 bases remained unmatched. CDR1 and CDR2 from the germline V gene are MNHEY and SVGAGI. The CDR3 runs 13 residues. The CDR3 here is CASSPDRDYGYTF. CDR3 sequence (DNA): TGTGCCAGCAGTCCGGACAGGGACTATGGCTACACCTTC.

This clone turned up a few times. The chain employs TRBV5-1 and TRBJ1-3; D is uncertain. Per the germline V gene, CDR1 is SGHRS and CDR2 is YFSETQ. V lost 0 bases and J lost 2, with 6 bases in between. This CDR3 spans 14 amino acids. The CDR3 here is CASSLEQPGNTIYF. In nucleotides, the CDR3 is TGCGCCAGCAGCTTGGAACAGCCTGGAAACACCATATATTTT.

The CDR3 nucleotides read TGTGCCAGTAGCCTGACAGGGCAGGATGAGCAGTTCTTC. It codes for CASSLTGQDEQFF. The chain is built from TRBV19 and TRBJ2-1; 7 bases are shared with TRBD1. The CDR3 covers 13 residues. CDR1 and CDR2 (germline): LNHDA, SQIVND (reference sequence). The trim removed 6 bases at V and 8 bases at J, leaving 7 bases unmatched.

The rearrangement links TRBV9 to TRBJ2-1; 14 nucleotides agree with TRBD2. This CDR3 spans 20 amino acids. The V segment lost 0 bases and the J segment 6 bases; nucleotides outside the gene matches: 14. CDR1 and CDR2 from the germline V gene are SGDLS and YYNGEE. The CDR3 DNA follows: TGTGCCAGCAGCGTAGAGTTGGGACTAGCGGGAGTGGGGAAGGGCAATGAGCAGTTCTTC. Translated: CASSVELGLAGVGKGNEQFF.

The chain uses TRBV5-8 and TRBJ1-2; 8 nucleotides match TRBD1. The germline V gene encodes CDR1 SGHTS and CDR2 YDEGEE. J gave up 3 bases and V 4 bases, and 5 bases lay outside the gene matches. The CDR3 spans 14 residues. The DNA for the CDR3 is TGTGCCAGCAGCCTTGGACAGGGAGACTATGGCTACACCTTC. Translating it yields CASSLGQGDYGYTF. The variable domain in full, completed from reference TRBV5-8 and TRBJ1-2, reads EAGVTQSPTHLIKTRGQQATLRCSPISGHTSVYWYQQALGLGLQFLLWYDEGEERNRGNFPPRFSGRQFPNYSSELNVNALELEDSALYLCASSLGQGDYGYTFGSGTRLTVV.

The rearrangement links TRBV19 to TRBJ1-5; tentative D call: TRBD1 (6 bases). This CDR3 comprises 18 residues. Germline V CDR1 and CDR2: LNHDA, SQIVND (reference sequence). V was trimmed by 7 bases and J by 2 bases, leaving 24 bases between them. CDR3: CASTPPPTGRRGNQPQHF. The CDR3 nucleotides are TGTGCCAGTACCCCTCCCCCGACAGGAAGGAGAGGCAATCAGCCCCAGCATTTT.

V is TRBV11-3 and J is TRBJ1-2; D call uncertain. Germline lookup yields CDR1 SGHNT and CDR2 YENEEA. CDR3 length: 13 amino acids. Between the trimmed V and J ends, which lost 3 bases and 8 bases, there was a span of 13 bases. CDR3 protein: CASSFVGSRGYTF. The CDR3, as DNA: TGTGCCAGCAGCTTTGTCGGTAGTCGGGGCTACACCTTC.

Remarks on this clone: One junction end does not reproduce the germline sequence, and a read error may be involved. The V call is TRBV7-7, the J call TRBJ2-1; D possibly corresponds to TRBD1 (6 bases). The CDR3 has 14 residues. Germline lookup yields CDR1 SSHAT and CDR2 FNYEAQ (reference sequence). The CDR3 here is CASSPIQGNNEQFF. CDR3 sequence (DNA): TGTGCTAGCAGCCCTATACAGGGAAACAATGAGCAGTTCTTC. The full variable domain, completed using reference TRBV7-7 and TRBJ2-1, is GAGVSQSPRYKVTKRGQDVTLRCDPISSHATLYWYQQALGQGPEFLTYFNYEAQPDKSGLPSDRFSAERPEGSISTLTIQRTEQRDSAMYRCASSPIQGNNEQFFGPGTRLTVL.

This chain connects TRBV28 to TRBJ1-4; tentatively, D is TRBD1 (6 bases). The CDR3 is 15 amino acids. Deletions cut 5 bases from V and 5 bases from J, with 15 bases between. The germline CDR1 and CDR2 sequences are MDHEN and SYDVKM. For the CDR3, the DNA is TGTGCCAGCAGTGAGGGGGGGGGACACAATGAAAAACTGTTTTTT. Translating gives CASSEGGGHNEKLFF.